This TCR beta chain was found in a study of T cell changes during pregnancy in multiple sclerosis (dated by TCRdb to between 2018 and 2020). Context from the whole study: The study examined how the T cell repertoire changed over the course of pregnancy in women with multiple sclerosis.

The library was prepared using the immunoSEQ multiplex PCR assay. The table was pulled from immuneACCESS by TCRdb, which kept in-frame rearrangements only. Such tables lose some clones; where checked, under half of the loss comes from unresolved V genes, and the rest has no known cause. This sample has around 130,000 clones in its table, and about 95% of those were observed once. The ten biggest clones cover roughly 0.45% of the sample. Taken from the germline V gene (reference sequence), the CDR1 and CDR2 loops are MNHNY and SVGAGI. V loses 7 bases of germline sequence and J loses 0 bases, and the interval between the two ends is 7 bases. The CDR3 goes from the cysteine to the phenylalanine over 13 residues. Only the CDR3 region is kept as DNA, spanning 39 bases read in frame from base 1. Of note for this clone: It lacks a known antigen. It has no much larger one-base neighbor in the sample; base qualities were not kept.

The sequencing here drew on peripheral blood, taken after pregnancy. This sequence was found in a female donor with multiple sclerosis, enrolled in a pregnancy study. The rearrangement joined TRBV6-6 to TRBJ1-3; TRBD1 is possibly the D segment (5 matching bases). The CDR3 reads CASTGPSGNTIYF. Here is the DNA: TGTGCCAGCACAGGGCCCTCTGGAAACACCATATATTTT.